Shown below are 25 T cell receptor beta chains from a single sample sequenced in a study of cytomegalovirus exposure and HLA in healthy donors. Libraries were prepared by immunoSEQ multiplex PCR; TCRdb keeps only in-frame clonotypes and omits some of them. The sample lists 150,000 to 200,000 clones, under 90% occurring once. Sequencing used PBMCs. The receptors were sampled from a woman between 18 and 30 years old in good health and CMV-seropositive.

The V gene is TRBV6-5, the J gene TRBJ2-1, with D tentatively TRBD2 (7 bases). Deletions cut 8 bases from V and 4 bases from J, with 18 bases between. This CDR3 contains 15 residues. Germline V gives CDR1 MNHEY, CDR2 SVGAGI. The CDR3 loop is CASRAREGGYNEQFF. Written as DNA, the CDR3 is TGTGCCAGCCGAGCCAGGGAGGGGGGTTACAATGAGCAGTTCTTC.

The gene calls are TRBV19 and TRBJ2-5; D is perhaps TRBD2 (6 bases). Germline V gives CDR1 LNHDA, CDR2 SQIVND (reference sequence). Trimming cost V 7 bases and J 5 bases, with 20 bases left between them. The CDR3 length is 15 residues. CDR3 loop: CASTTSGGPLETQYF. CDR3 sequence (DNA): TGTGCCAGTACCACGAGCGGAGGGCCGTTGGAGACCCAGTACTTC.

This chain links TRBV2 with TRBJ2-7; D might be TRBD2 (6 bases). The CDR3 has 17 amino acids. Germline CDR1 is SNHLY and CDR2 is FYNNEI. V gave up 3 bases and J gave up 2 bases, with 20 bases separating them. The CDR3 loop is CASSDWLAQGNTYEQYF. The CDR3 bases are TGTGCCAGCAGTGACTGGCTAGCGCAAGGAAATACCTACGAGCAGTACTTC. The full variable domain, in which reference TRBV2 and TRBJ2-7 provide the parts outside the CDR3, is EPEVTQTPSHQVTQMGQEVILRCVPISNHLYFYWYRQILGQKVEFLVSFYNNEISEKSEIFDDQFSVERPDGSNFTLKIRSTKLEDSAMYFCASSDWLAQGNTYEQYFGPGTRLTVT.

The chain is built from TRBV7-2 and TRBJ2-7, with 9 bases matching TRBD1. The V gene end was trimmed by 3 bases and the J gene end by 4 bases; junction bases not matched to a gene: 4. Germline V gene lookup returns CDR1 SGHTA and CDR2 FQGNSA. This CDR3 comprises 14 residues. Here the CDR3 reads CASSFPTGGYEQYF. CDR3 in DNA: TGTGCCAGCAGCTTTCCGACAGGGGGGTACGAGCAGTACTTC.

The V gene is TRBV9, the J gene TRBJ2-7, with TRBD2 identical over 10 bases. The CDR3 runs to 17 residues. Germline loops: CDR1 SGDLS, CDR2 YYNGEE. V shed 2 bases and J 0 bases; nucleotides not matched to a gene: 8. The DNA of the CDR3 is TGTGCCAGCAGCGTGGGGGCAGCGGGAGGGATCTCCTACGAGCAGTACTTC. Protein product: CASSVGAAGGISYEQYF.

The table lists this clone with a count of one. The chain employs TRBV2 and TRBJ1-1; TRBD1 aligns across 8 bases. CDR1 and CDR2 from the germline V gene are SNHLY and FYNNEI. The length of the CDR3 is 14 residues. Germline trimming cut 7 bases from V and 5 bases from J; bases unmatched to any gene: 9. The CDR3: CASKGGRGRTEAFF. CDR3 bases: TGTGCCAGCAAGGGGGGCAGGGGGCGAACTGAAGCTTTCTTT. Supplemented by reference TRBV2 and TRBJ1-1, the full variable domain reads EPEVTQTPSHQVTQMGQEVILRCVPISNHLYFYWYRQILGQKVEFLVSFYNNEISEKSEIFDDQFSVERPDGSNFTLKIRSTKLEDSAMYFCASKGGRGRTEAFFGQGTRLTVV.

This sequence joins TRBV30 and TRBJ1-5, with 9 bases identical to TRBD1. CDR1 GTSNPN and CDR2 SVGIG come from the germline V gene (reference sequence). V shed 3 bases and J 3 bases; nucleotides not matched to a gene: 6. This CDR3 has 15 residues. This CDR3 reads CAWSVTGGFNQPQHF. The CDR3 DNA follows: TGTGCCTGGAGCGTAACAGGGGGCTTCAATCAGCCCCAGCATTTT.

The chain recombines TRBV28 with TRBJ1-5, with D possibly being TRBD1 (5 bases). The ends were cut back, 7 bases at V and 0 bases at J, with 19 bases in the middle. CDR3 length: 17 amino acids. Germline V gene sequence: CDR1 MDHEN, CDR2 SYDVKM. The CDR3 DNA follows: TGTGCCAGCAAGGAAATTGGCGGGGCCTATAGCAATCAGCCCCAGCATTTT. It yields the protein CASKEIGGAYSNQPQHF.

V is TRBV7-2 and J is TRBJ2-7; D perhaps matches TRBD1 (6 bases). The CDR3 has 13 residues. The V end was cut by 9 bases, the J end by 3 bases, with 15 bases between. Germline V gene lookup returns CDR1 SGHTA and CDR2 FQGNSA. CDR3 loop: CASRFGQSYEQYF. For the CDR3, the DNA is TGTGCCAGTCGCTTCGGACAGAGCTACGAGCAGTACTTC.

The gene calls are TRBV9 and TRBJ2-7, with 8 bases lining up with TRBD2. The trim removed 4 bases at V and 6 bases at J, leaving 6 bases unmatched. The CDR3 has 13 amino acids. Germline CDR1 SGDLS, CDR2 YYNGEE. The CDR3 DNA reads as TGTGCCAGCAGCATTACCGGGACTAGCGAGCAGTACTTC. Translating gives CASSITGTSEQYF.

This chain links TRBV5-1 with TRBJ2-3, with 8 nucleotides matching TRBD2. The V and J ends lost 7 bases and 5 bases, in that order; junction bases with no gene match: 9. The germline gives CDR1 SGHRS, CDR2 YFSETQ. The CDR3 runs to 14 residues. CDR3 DNA: TGCGCCAGCTCCAGCGGGAGAGCGGGAGATACGCAGTATTTT. Protein: CASSSGRAGDTQYF.

The gene calls are TRBV7-2 and TRBJ2-3, with 8 bases identical to TRBD1. Germline assignment: CDR1 SGHTA and CDR2 FQGNSA. Losses at the gene ends were 1 base for V and 6 bases for J; bases not matched to a gene: 6. The CDR3 loop spans 15 amino acids. CDR3 nucleotides: TGTGCCAGCAGCTTAGGCTACAGGGGGGCCGATACGCAGTATTTT. Protein: CASSLGYRGADTQYF.

This clone was seen only once. This chain connects TRBV19 to TRBJ1-1; D might be TRBD1 (5 bases). Germline loops: CDR1 LNHDA, CDR2 SQIVND (reference sequence). This CDR3 is built from 14 residues. Trimming pared 0 bases from V and 11 bases from J, leaving 16 bases between. CDR3 region: CASSIEDGHRAAFF. Written as DNA, the CDR3 is TGTGCCAGTAGTATAGAGGACGGACATAGAGCGGCTTTCTTT.

The chain recombines TRBV19 with TRBJ2-1; tentatively, D is TRBD1 (6 bases). In germline, CDR1 is LNHDA, CDR2 SQIVND (reference sequence). The CDR3 consists of 13 residues. The V end was cut by 1 base, the J end by 6 bases, with 7 bases between. CDR3 DNA sequence: TGTGCCAGTAGTATAGGCAGGGGCAATGAGCAGTTCTTC. This translates into CASSIGRGNEQFF.

This clone was observed a single time. The rearrangement joins TRBV7-2 to TRBJ2-1; 11 bases agree with TRBD2. Trimming cost V 5 bases and J 7 bases; bases outside gene matches: 7. Germline CDR1 SGHTA, CDR2 FQGNSA. The CDR3 contains 15 residues. The CDR3 bases are TGTGCCAGCAGCCCTTGGACTAGCGGGTTGAATGAGCAGTTCTTC. Translated: CASSPWTSGLNEQFF.

This clone was observed a few times. The J gene is TRBJ2-7, the V gene TRBV10-2, with D possibly being TRBD1 (5 bases). Germline CDR1 is WSHSY and CDR2 is SAAADI. V dropped 8 bases and J dropped 6 bases, with 14 bases sitting between them. This CDR3 contains 12 residues. The CDR3: CASGADLVEQYF. Here the CDR3 DNA reads TGCGCCAGCGGGGCGGATTTAGTCGAGCAGTACTTC.

V is TRBV30 and J is TRBJ2-3; TRBD2 agrees at 7 bases. CDR3 length: 14 residues. After removal of 2 bases from V and 5 bases from J, the junction contained 7 bases not matched to a gene. Germline values: CDR1 GTSNPN, CDR2 SVGIG (reference sequence). For the CDR3, the DNA is TGTGCCTGGAGTTCGAGCGGGAAGGGAGATACGCAGTATTTT. Its protein product is CAWSSSGKGDTQYF.

The J gene is TRBJ1-5, the V gene TRBV6-6; TRBD1 matches at 10 bases. Germline CDR1 reads MNHNY; CDR2 reads SVGAGI (reference sequence). The junction had 3 bases not matched to a gene; V was cut back by 6 bases and J by 4 bases. The CDR3 runs 14 residues. The CDR3: CASRTGGGNQPQHF. DNA for the CDR3: TGTGCCAGCAGGACAGGGGGCGGAAATCAGCCCCAGCATTTT.

The chain links TRBV9 to TRBJ2-7; 11 bases match TRBD2. Unmatched junction bases numbered 7, after V lost 0 bases and J lost 2 bases. The germline V gene encodes CDR1 SGDLS and CDR2 YYNGEE. The CDR3 is 17 amino acids. The CDR3 spells CASSVGLGTSGPYEQYF. The CDR3 DNA follows: TGTGCCAGCAGCGTAGGACTAGGGACTAGCGGTCCCTACGAGCAGTACTTC.

The chain is built from TRBV30 and TRBJ2-7; no clear D gene. V was trimmed by 8 bases and J by 5 bases, leaving 13 bases between them. From germline, CDR1 is GTSNPN and CDR2 SVGIG (reference sequence). The CDR3 has 11 residues. This CDR3 reads CAARSVDEQYF. CDR3 DNA sequence: TGTGCCGCCCGCTCAGTGGACGAGCAGTACTTC.

This clone turned up a few times. This chain links TRBV29-1 with TRBJ1-1; D remains ambiguous. Germline V gene data show CDR1 as SQVTM and CDR2 as ANQGSEA. This CDR3 spans 14 amino acids. Trimming took 7 bases from V and 0 from J, leaving 15 bases between them. CDR3 nucleotides: TGCAGCGCCGTGACATACCCGATGAACACTGAAGCTTTCTTT. The encoded protein is CSAVTYPMNTEAFF. The variable domain in full, completed from reference TRBV29-1 and TRBJ1-1, reads SAVISQKPSRDICQRGTSLTIQCQVDSQVTMMFWYRQQPGQSLTLIATANQGSEATYESGFVIDKFPISRPNLTFSTLTVSNMSPEDSSIYLCSAVTYPMNTEAFFGQGTRLTVV.

This chain uses TRBV30 with TRBJ2-7; D ambiguous. CDR1 is GTSNPN and CDR2 is SVGIG in the germline V gene (reference sequence). The CDR3 runs 14 residues. V was trimmed by 3 bases and J by 6 bases, leaving 18 bases between them. CDR3 region: CAWRSSPGFGEQYF. For the CDR3, the DNA is TGTGCCTGGAGAAGTAGTCCCGGGTTTGGCGAGCAGTACTTC.

This clone appeared once. This chain joins TRBV6-6 and TRBJ2-7; TRBD2 might be the D (6 bases). This CDR3 has 14 amino acids. Germline V lookup: CDR1 MNHNY, CDR2 SVGAGI (reference sequence). V was trimmed by 0 bases and J by 5 bases, leaving 11 bases between them. The DNA for the CDR3 is TGTGCCAGCAGTTACTCGATTCCGGGGGACGAGCAGTACTTC. This sequence encodes CASSYSIPGDEQYF.

This clone occurred a few times. This chain links TRBV25-1 with TRBJ2-3; possibly TRBD2 for D (6 bases). Trimming removed 2 bases at V and 4 bases at J, with 7 bases between. The CDR3 contains 13 residues. CDR1 is MGHDK, CDR2 SYGVNS, per germline. CDR3 sequence (DNA): TGTGCCAGCAGTGAACGGGAGCCAGATACGCAGTATTTT. This translates into CASSEREPDTQYF.

The chain couples TRBV6-5 to TRBJ1-5, with 8 bases lining up with TRBD1. This CDR3 contains 15 residues. Trimming cost V 4 bases and J 5 bases; bases outside gene matches: 7. Per germline, CDR1 MNHEY and CDR2 SVGAGI. CDR3 sequence: CASSSLTGEYQPQHF. CDR3 in DNA: TGTGCCAGCAGTTCCCTGACAGGGGAGTATCAGCCCCAGCATTTT.